Listed below are T cell receptor beta chains from one sample, sequenced in a study of graft-versus-host responses after intestinal transplantation. Some clones are missing from TCRdb's copy, which holds only in-frame ones; the method was immunoSEQ multiplex PCR. Among 85,000 to 90,000 clones listed, around 93% were seen once. No antigen is known for these receptors. Specimen: unstimulated CD4+ T cells sorted from spleen or lymph node cells, collected before transplant. The receptors come from a human donor who was the organ donor for an intestinal transplant. The CDR3 runs from the conserved cysteine through the conserved F or W. Each record gives: D gene, clone size, V gene, J gene, CDR3 DNA, CDR3 protein. The D gene is left open where the match is weak. Part of the rows lack a size; the others show once, few, many or a class for expanded clones.

TRBD1	.	TRBV7-9	TRBJ1-2	TGTGCCAGCAGCCCGAGGACAGGGGTTGGCTACACCTTC	CASSPRTGVGYTF
TRBD1	.	TRBV29-1	TRBJ1-1	TGCAGCGTCGTCTTGGGGACAGCCATAATGAACACTGAAGCTTTCTTT	CSVVLGTAIMNTEAFF
.	.	TRBV5-1	TRBJ2-7	TGCGCCAGCAGCTTGGAGAGCAGGGCCTACGAGCAGTACTTC	CASSLESRAYEQYF
TRBD1	.	TRBV5-1	TRBJ1-4	TGCGCCAGCAGCTTGCCCCGACTCGGGACAGTGAATGAAAAACTGTTTTTT	CASSLPRLGTVNEKLFF
TRBD2	.	TRBV5-1	TRBJ2-2	TGCGCCAGCAGCCCAACAGCGGGAGTCACCGGGGAGCTGTTTTTT	CASSPTAGVTGELFF
.	.	TRBV28	TRBJ2-7	TGTGCCAGCAGTTTCCCCCTCGGCTCGCCGACATACGAGCAGTACTTC	CASSFPLGSPTYEQYF
.	.	TRBV5-1	TRBJ1-2	TGCGCCAGCAGCTTGTCCTACAGGGACTATGGCTACACCTTC	CASSLSYRDYGYTF
TRBD1	.	TRBV2	TRBJ1-2	TGTGCCAGCATAGGAGGGGGCGCGAACTATGGCTACACCTTC	CASIGGGANYGYTF
.	.	TRBV10-3	TRBJ1-1	TGTGCCATCAGTGAGGTGGGCCCGAACACTGAAGCTTTCTTT	CAISEVGPNTEAFF
.	few	TRBV4-2	TRBJ1-2	TGTGCCAGCAGCCCTGGTGAGGGAGGGGGTTATGGCTACACCTTC	CASSPGEGGGYGYTF
TRBD2	.	TRBV13	TRBJ2-7	TGTGCCAGCAGCTCACCCGGACTAGCGGTCTACGAGCAGTACTTC	CASSSPGLAVYEQYF
TRBD1	.	TRBV9	TRBJ2-5	TGTGCCAGCAGCGTAGACCCCGGGACAGGGTATCAAGAGACCCAGTACTTC	CASSVDPGTGYQETQYF
TRBD2	.	TRBV6-1	TRBJ2-5	TGTGCCAGCAGTGAACTAGCGGGGGGGCAAGAGACCCAGTACTTC	CASSELAGGQETQYF
.	.	TRBV11-3	TRBJ2-1	TGTGCCAGCAGCTCCCGAGCTCGCTCCTACAATGAGCAGTTCTTC	CASSSRARSYNEQFF
.	few	TRBV6-1	TRBJ1-2	TGTGCCAGCAGTGACAGACTGCTTAACTATGGCTACACCTTC	CASSDRLLNYGYTF
TRBD2	.	TRBV29-1	TRBJ2-3	TGCAGCGGAATAGCGGGAGAATACACAGATACGCAGTATTTT	CSGIAGEYTDTQYF
TRBD1	once	TRBV11-2	TRBJ1-1	TGTGCCAGCAGCCCGAAGGGGGGGAGACAGGGGGCTCCTGAAGCTTTCTTT	CASSPKGGRQGAPEAFF
TRBD1	.	TRBV11-2	TRBJ1-2	TGTGCCAGCAGCCAAAAAGCGACAGGGTACGGAAACTATGGCTACACCTTC	CASSQKATGYGNYGYTF
TRBD2	.	TRBV7-9	TRBJ2-2	TGTGCCAGCAGCTTCCTAGCGGGAGCACACACCGGGGAGCTGTTTTTT	CASSFLAGAHTGELFF
.	.	TRBV4-1	TRBJ2-3	TGCGCCAGCAGCCAACAGCAAATATTAGGACCTAGGGGTACAGATACGCAGTATTTT	CASSQQQILGPRGTDTQYF
TRBD1	few	TRBV30	TRBJ2-7	TGTGCCTGGAGTCTCGACAGGGGCTCCTACGAGCAGTACTTC	CAWSLDRGSYEQYF
TRBD1	.	TRBV28	TRBJ1-2	TGTGCCAGCAGTTCAGGGACAGGGAGATTCTATGGCTACACCTTC	CASSSGTGRFYGYTF
.	.	TRBV13	TRBJ2-5	TGTGCCAGCAGCTTCTCGGGGACTCATCAGACCCAGTACTTC	CASSFSGTHQTQYF
TRBD1	.	TRBV19	TRBJ2-4	TGTGCCAGTAGTTTGACAGGGCCCAAAAACATTCAGTACTTC	CASSLTGPKNIQYF
.	.	TRBV18	TRBJ2-3	TGTGCCAGCTCATCTAGACGGAGCACAGATACGCAGTATTTT	CASSSRRSTDTQYF
.	.	TRBV5-1	TRBJ1-1	TGCGCCAGCAGCACCGGACAGCGAGCTGAAGCTTTCTTT	CASSTGQRAEAFF
.	.	TRBV5-6	TRBJ2-1	TGTGCCAGCAGCGTTAAACCCAGCTCCTACAATGAGCAGTTCTTC	CASSVKPSSYNEQFF
.	.	TRBV10-3	TRBJ1-1	TGTGCCATCAGTGTAGGGGCGGGAGGCACTGAAGCTTTCTTT	CAISVGAGGTEAFF
.	.	TRBV29-1	TRBJ1-1	TGCAGCGTTTACACAGGGGAAGCTTTCTTT	CSVYTGEAFF
TRBD2	.	TRBV7-9	TRBJ2-3	TGTGCCAGCAGCTTAGGCCTAGCGGGCCCAGATACGCAGTATTTT	CASSLGLAGPDTQYF
TRBD2	once	TRBV6-4	TRBJ2-1	TGTGCCAGCAGTGGGACTAGCGGGGGTGAGCAGTTCTTC	CASSGTSGGEQFF
.	.	TRBV5-1	TRBJ2-3	TGCGCCAGCAGCTTGTCGCTCGGCGGGCCCACAGATACGCAGTATTTT	CASSLSLGGPTDTQYF
.	.	TRBV6-5	TRBJ2-7	TGTGCCAGCAGTTACTCCATAACAGGACCCTACGAGCAGTACTTC	CASSYSITGPYEQYF
.	.	TRBV6-5	TRBJ2-1	TGTGCCACTGCCCTCCTGAGTAGATCCTACAATGAGCAGTTCTTC	CATALLSRSYNEQFF
TRBD2	.	TRBV2	TRBJ2-3	TGTGCCAGCACGCAACTAGCGGAGGGAGATACGCAGTATTTT	CASTQLAEGDTQYF
.	.	TRBV9	TRBJ1-5	TGTGCCAGCAGCTCTGACAGTAGCAATCAGCCCCAGCATTTT	CASSSDSSNQPQHF
TRBD1	.	TRBV11-3	TRBJ1-6	TGTGCCAGCAGCTTAAGGACAGGTGGGGGAAATTCACCCCTCCACTTT	CASSLRTGGGNSPLHF
.	once	TRBV25-1	TRBJ2-3	TGTGCCAGCAGTGACCGGGGTGGGCGGTCAGATACGCAGTATTTT	CASSDRGGRSDTQYF
.	once	TRBV2	TRBJ1-2	TGTGCCAGCACCGAGATAAAACAGACCTATGGCTACACCTTC	CASTEIKQTYGYTF
.	.	TRBV7-2	TRBJ1-2	TGTGCCAGCAGCTTAGCACAGGGATCCCCATATGGCTACACCTTC	CASSLAQGSPYGYTF
TRBD2	.	TRBV6-1	TRBJ2-3	TGTGCCAGCAGTGCTAGCGGGGGGGCCATCGCAGATACGCAGTATTTT	CASSASGGAIADTQYF
.	.	TRBV2	TRBJ2-2	TGTGCCAGCAGTCTAGGGGTCACCGGGGAGCTGTTTTTT	CASSLGVTGELFF
TRBD1	.	TRBV9	TRBJ2-7	TGTGCCAGCAGCGTGGACAGGATGGGGGAGCAGTACTTC	CASSVDRMGEQYF
.	few	TRBV29-1	TRBJ1-2	TGCGGGGTGGGGGGACAAAGGGGGGGATTTAACTATGGCTACACCTTC	CGVGGQRGGFNYGYTF
TRBD1	.	TRBV5-8	TRBJ1-2	TGTGCCAGCAGCCGACAGGGATCTAACTATGGCTACACCTTC	CASSRQGSNYGYTF
TRBD2	once	TRBV5-6	TRBJ2-7	TGTGCCAGCAGCTTGTACGGGGGGAGCTCCTACGAGCAGTACTTC	CASSLYGGSSYEQYF
.	.	TRBV5-6	TRBJ2-7	TGTGCCAGCAACTCCCTCGCCTACGAGCAGTACTTC	CASNSLAYEQYF
TRBD2	.	TRBV10-3	TRBJ2-3	TGTGCCATCCCAACCCCGGGACTAGCGGGCCCATATACTAGCACAGATACGCAGTATTTT	CAIPTPGLAGPYTSTDTQYF
.	.	TRBV9	TRBJ1-1	TGTGCCAGCAGCACGGACACTTCCCCGAGCGCTGAAGCTTTCTTT	CASSTDTSPSAEAFF